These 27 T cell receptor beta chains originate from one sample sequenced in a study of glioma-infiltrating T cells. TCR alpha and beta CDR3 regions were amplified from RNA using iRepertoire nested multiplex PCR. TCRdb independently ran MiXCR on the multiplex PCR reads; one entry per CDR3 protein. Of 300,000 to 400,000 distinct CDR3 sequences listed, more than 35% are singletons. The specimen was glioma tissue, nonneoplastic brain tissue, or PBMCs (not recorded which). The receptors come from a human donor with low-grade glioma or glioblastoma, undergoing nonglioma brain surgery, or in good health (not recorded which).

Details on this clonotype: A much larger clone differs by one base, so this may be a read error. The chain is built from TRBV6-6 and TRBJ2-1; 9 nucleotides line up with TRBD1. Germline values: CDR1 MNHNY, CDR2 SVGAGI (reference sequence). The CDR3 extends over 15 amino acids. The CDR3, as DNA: TGTGCCAGCAGTTACCGGACAGGGGTCTACAGTGAGCAGTTCTTC. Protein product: CASSYRTGVYSEQFF.

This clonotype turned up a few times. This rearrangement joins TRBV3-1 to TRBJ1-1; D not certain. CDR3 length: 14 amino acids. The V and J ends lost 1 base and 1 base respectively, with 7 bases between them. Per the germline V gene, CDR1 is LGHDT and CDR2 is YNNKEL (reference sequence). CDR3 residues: CASSQGPGNTEAFF. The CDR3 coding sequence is TGTGCCAGCAGCCAAGGCCCAGGGAACACTGAAGCTTTCTTT.

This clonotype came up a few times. In nucleotides, the CDR3 is TGTGCCAGCTCTATGACAGGAAAACGCACAGATACGCAGTATTTT. Translation: CASSMTGKRTDTQYF. The chain has TRBV5-4 and TRBJ2-3; maybe TRBD1 (6 bases). There are 15 residues in the CDR3. Deletions cut 7 bases from V and 1 base from J, with 16 bases between. CDR1 is SGHNT, CDR2 YYREEE, per germline (reference sequence).

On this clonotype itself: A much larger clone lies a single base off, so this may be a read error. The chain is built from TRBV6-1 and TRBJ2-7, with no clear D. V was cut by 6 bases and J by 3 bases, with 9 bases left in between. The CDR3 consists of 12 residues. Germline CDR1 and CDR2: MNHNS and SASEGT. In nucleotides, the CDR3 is TGTGCCAGCAGCTTCTTTGGCTACGAGCAGTACTTC. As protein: CASSFFGYEQYF.

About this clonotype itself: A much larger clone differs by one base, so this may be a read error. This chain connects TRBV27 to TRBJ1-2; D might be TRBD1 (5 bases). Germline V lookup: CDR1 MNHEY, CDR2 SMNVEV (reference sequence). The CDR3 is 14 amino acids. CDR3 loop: CASSLSAGGYGYIF. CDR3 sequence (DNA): TGTGCCAGCAGTTTATCGGCGGGGGGTTATGGCTACATCTTC.

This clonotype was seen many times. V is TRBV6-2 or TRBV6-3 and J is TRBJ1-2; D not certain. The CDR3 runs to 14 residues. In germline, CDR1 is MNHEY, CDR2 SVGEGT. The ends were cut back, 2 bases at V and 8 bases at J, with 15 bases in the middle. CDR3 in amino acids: CASSYPGLIFGYTF. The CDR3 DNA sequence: TGTGCCAGCAGTTACCCGGGTCTGATCTTCGGCTACACCTTC.

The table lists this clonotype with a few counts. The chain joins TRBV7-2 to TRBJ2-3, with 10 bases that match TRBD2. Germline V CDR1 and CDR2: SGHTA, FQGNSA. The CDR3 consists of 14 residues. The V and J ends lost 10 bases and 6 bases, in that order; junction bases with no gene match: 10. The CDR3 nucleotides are TGTGCCACCCTGGCTCTAGCGGGAGCGGATACGCAGTATTTT. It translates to CATLALAGADTQYF. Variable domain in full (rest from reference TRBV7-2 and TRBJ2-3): GAGVSQSPSNKVTEKGKDVELRCDPISGHTALYWYRQSLGQGLEFLIYFQGNSAPDKSGLPSDRFSAERTGGSVSTLTIQRTQQEDSAVYLCATLALAGADTQYFGPGTRLTVL.

CDR3 protein: CASSLVDGGYTF. CDR3 in DNA: TGTGCCAGTAGCCTCGTGGACGGGGGCTACACCTTC. The gene calls are TRBV19 and TRBJ1-2; D remains unclear. Germline assignment: CDR1 LNHDA and CDR2 SQIVND (reference sequence). The CDR3 is 12 amino acids. V lost 6 bases to trimming and J lost 8 bases, with 13 bases between them.

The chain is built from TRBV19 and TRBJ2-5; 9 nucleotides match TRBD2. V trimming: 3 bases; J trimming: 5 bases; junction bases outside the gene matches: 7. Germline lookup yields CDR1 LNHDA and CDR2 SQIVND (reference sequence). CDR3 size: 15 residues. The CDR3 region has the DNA TGTGCCAGTAGTATTGATTGGACTAGCGCCGAGACCCAGTACTTC. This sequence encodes CASSIDWTSAETQYF. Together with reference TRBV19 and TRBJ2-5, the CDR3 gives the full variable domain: DGGITQSPKYLFRKEGQNVTLSCEQNLNHDAMYWYRQDPGQGLRLIYYSQIVNDFQKGDIAEGYSVSREKKESFPLTVTSAQKNPTAFYLCASSIDWTSAETQYFGPGTRLLVL.

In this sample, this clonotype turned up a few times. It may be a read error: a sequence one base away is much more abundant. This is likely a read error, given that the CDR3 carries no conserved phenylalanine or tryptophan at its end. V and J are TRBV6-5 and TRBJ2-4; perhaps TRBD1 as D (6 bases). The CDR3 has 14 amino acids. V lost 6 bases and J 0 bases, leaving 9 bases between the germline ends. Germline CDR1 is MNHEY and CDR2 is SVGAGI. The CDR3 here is CASRGAPAKNIQYL. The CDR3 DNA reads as TGTGCCAGCAGGGGGGCACCAGCCAAAAACATTCAGTACCTC.

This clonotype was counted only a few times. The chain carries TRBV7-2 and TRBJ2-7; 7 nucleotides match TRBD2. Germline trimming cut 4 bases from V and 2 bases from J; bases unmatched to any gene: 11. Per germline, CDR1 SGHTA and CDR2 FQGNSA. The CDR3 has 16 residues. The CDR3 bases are TGTGCCAGCAGCTCCGATCGTGGGGCGGGGGCCTACGAGCAGTACTTC. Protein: CASSSDRGAGAYEQYF. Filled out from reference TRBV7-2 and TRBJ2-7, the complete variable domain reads GAGVSQSPSNKVTEKGKDVELRCDPISGHTALYWYRQSLGQGLEFLIYFQGNSAPDKSGLPSDRFSAERTGGSVSTLTIQRTQQEDSAVYLCASSSDRGAGAYEQYFGPGTRLTVT.

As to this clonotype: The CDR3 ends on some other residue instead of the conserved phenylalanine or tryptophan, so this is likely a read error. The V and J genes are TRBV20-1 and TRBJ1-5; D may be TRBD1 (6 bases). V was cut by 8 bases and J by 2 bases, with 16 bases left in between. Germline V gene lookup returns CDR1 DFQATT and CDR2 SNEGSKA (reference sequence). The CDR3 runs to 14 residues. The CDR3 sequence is CSSGRGYGNQPQHL. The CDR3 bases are TGCAGTTCGGGGAGGGGGTATGGCAATCAGCCCCAGCATTTA.

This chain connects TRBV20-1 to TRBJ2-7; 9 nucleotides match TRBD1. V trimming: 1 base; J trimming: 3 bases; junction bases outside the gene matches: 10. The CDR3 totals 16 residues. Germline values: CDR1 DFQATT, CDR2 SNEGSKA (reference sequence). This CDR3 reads CSARAPRDRVLYEQYF. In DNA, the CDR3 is TGCAGTGCTAGAGCGCCCCGGGACAGGGTTCTCTACGAGCAGTACTTC.

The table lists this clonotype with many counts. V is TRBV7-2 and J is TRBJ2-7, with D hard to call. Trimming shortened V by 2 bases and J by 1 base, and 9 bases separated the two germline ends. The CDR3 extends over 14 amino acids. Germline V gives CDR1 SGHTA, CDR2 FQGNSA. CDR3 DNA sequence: TGTGCCAGCAGCTTATTTGGCAGGTCCTACGAGCAGTACTTC. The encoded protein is CASSLFGRSYEQYF.

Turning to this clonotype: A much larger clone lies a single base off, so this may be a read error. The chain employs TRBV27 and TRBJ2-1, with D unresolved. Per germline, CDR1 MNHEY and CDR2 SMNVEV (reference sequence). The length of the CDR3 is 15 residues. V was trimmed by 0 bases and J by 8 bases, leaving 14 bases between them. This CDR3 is CASSLSLLKTDEQFF. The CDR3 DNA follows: TGTGCCAGCAGTTTATCGTTACTCAAAACCGATGAGCAGTTCTTC.

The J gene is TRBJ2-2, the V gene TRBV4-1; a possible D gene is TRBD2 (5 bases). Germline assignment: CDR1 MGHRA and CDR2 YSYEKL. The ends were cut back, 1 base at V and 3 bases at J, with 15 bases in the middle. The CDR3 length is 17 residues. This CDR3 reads CASSQGAAEVHTGELFF. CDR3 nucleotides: TGCGCCAGCAGCCAAGGCGCAGCGGAGGTGCACACCGGGGAGCTGTTTTTT.

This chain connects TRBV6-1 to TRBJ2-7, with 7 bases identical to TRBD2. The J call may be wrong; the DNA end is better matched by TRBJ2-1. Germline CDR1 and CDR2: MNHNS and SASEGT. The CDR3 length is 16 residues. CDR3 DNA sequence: TGTGCCAGCACCCCACCCGGGGGGATTATCTACAATGAGCAGTTCTTC. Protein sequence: CASTPPGGIIYNEQFF.

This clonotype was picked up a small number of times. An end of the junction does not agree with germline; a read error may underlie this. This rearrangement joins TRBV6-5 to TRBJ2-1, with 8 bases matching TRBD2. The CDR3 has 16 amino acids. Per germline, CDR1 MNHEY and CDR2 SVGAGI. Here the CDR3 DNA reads TGTGCCATCAGTGAGTCGACGGGCGGGAGGTACAATGAGCAGTTCTTC. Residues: CAISESTGGRYNEQFF.

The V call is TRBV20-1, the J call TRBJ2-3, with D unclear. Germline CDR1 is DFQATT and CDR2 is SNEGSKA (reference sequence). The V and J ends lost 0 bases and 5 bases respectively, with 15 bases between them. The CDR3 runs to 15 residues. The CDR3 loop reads CSARDGRIPRDTQYF. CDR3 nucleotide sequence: TGCAGTGCTAGAGATGGACGGATCCCCAGAGATACGCAGTATTTT.

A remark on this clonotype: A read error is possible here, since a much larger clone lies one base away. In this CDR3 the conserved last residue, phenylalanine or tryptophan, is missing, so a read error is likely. The CDR3 DNA reads as TGTGCCAGCAGACCCGGGACTAGCGGTTACAATGAGCAGTTCCTC. It codes for CASRPGTSGYNEQFL. The chain recombines TRBV28 with TRBJ2-1; 11 positions match TRBD2. The V segment lost 6 bases and the J segment 4 bases; nucleotides outside the gene matches: 5. The CDR3 totals 15 residues. CDR1 and CDR2 (germline): MDHEN, SYDVKM.

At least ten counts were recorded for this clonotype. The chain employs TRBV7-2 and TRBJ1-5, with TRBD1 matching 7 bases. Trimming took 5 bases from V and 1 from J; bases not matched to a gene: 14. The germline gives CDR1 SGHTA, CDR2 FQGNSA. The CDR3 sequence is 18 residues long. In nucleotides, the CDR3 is TGTGCCAGCAGCGGCGACAGGGAAAGTTTGGGAAGCAATCAGCCCCAGCATTTT. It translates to CASSGDRESLGSNQPQHF.

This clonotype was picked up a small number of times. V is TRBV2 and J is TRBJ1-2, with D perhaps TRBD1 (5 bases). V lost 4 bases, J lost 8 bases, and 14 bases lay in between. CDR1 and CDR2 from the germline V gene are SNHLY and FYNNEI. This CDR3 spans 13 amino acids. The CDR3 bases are TGTGCCAGCAGTGCGCGGGGCGCAAGGGGCTACACCTTC. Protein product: CASSARGARGYTF.

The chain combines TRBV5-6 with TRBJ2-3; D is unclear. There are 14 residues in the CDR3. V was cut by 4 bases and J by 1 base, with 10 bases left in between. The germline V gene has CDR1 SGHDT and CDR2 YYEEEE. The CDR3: CASSPTWGTDTQYF. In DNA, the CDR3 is TGTGCCAGCAGCCCGACTTGGGGCACAGATACGCAGTATTTT.

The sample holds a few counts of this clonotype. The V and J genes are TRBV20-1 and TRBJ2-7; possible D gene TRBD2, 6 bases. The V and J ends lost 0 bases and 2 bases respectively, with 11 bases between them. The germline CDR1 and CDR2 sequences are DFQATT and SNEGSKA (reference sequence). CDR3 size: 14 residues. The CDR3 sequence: CSARDRRGAYEQYF. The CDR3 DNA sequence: TGCAGTGCTAGAGATCGGAGGGGTGCCTACGAGCAGTACTTC.

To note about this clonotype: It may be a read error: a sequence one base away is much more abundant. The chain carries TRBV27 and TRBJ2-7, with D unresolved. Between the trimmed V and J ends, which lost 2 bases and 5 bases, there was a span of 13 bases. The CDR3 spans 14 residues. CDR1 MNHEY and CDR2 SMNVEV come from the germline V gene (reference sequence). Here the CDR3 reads CASSLNPPGHEQYF. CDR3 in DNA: TGTGCCAGCAGTTTAAATCCCCCCGGTCACGAGCAGTACTTC.

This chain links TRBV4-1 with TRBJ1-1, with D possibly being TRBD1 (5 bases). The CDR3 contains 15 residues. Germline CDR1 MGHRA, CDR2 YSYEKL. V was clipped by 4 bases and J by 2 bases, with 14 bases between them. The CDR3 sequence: CASSPQEGLNTEAFF. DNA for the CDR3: TGCGCCAGCAGCCCACAAGAGGGGTTAAACACTGAAGCTTTCTTT.

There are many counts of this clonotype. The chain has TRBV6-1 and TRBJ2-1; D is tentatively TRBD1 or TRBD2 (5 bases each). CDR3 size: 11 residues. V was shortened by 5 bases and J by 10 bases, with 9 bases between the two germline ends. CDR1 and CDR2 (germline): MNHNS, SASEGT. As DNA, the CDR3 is TGTGCCAGCAGTCCCCGGGACGAGCAGTTCTTC. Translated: CASSPRDEQFF.